The T cell receptor beta chain under discussion was sequenced for a study of T cells in Graves' hyperthyroidism and ophthalmopathy. The overall study: Blood from the periphery was taken at initial diagnosis, before any treatment. The study, taken as a whole, reports: Ophthalmopathy got predicted by the model a median roughly 6.4 months before its onset. Most thyroid clonotypes that were expanded above 0.001 also turned up in blood.

The hyperthyroidism was newly diagnosed and had lasted under 2 months; the patients were aged 18 to 65. In its sample, this clonotype was seen a few times. Its specificity is not known. The CDR3 sequence is 15 residues long. CDR1 is LNHDA, CDR2 SQIVND, per germline (reference sequence). V was clipped by 7 bases and J by 2 bases; unmatched bases: 8. Using RNA transcripts as the source, TCR beta CDR3 regions were amplified. First-round RT-PCR of the TCR CDR3 relied on the HTBI primer set. MiXCR, applied by TCRdb to the multiplex PCR reads, yields one record per CDR3 protein. There are roughly 420,000 distinct CDR3 sequences in the sample; less than 20% occur only once, and 13% to 15% lies in the top ten.

The genes are TRBV19 and TRBJ2-3; 8 bases align to TRBD2. Material: blood. The TCR originated in a young woman with Graves' hyperthyroidism. This CDR3 reads CASTPGLANTDTQYF. For the CDR3, the DNA is TGTGCCAGTACCCCAGGACTAGCCAACACAGATACGCAGTATTTT.